The 6 T cell receptor beta chains presented below share a single source sample, sequenced in a study of cytomegalovirus exposure and HLA in healthy donors. Vbeta (60) and Jbeta (13) primers were used in the PCR. Assay used: immunoSEQ multiplex PCR; TCRdb lists only in-frame clones, some missing. Found here are 200,000 or so clones, around 75% of them singletons; the top ten hold about 5.6%. Sample: PBMCs. The receptors were gathered from a woman in her thirties in good health and CMV-seropositive.

This chain connects TRBV6-6 to TRBJ2-7; 9 bases are shared with TRBD1. Trimming took 5 bases from V and 4 from J; bases not matched to a gene: 6. Germline V gives CDR1 MNHNY, CDR2 SVGAGI (reference sequence). The CDR3 totals 14 residues. DNA for the CDR3: TGTGCCAGCAGTCCGCGACAGGGGGTGTACGAGCAGTACTTC. Its protein product is CASSPRQGVYEQYF.

CDR3 amino acids: CASSPPLSSGSGYTF. The CDR3 DNA follows: TGTGCCAGCAGTCCTCCCCTGTCCTCGGGGTCTGGCTACACCTTC. The V and J genes are TRBV28 and TRBJ1-2; D not certain. CDR1 and CDR2 from the germline V gene are MDHEN and SYDVKM. The V end lost 5 bases, the J end lost 7 bases, and 20 bases lay between the germline ends. This CDR3 has 15 amino acids.

V and J are TRBV7-9 and TRBJ1-1, with D hard to call. The CDR3 covers 14 residues. V gave up 4 bases and J gave up 5 bases, with 14 bases separating them. The V gene's germline CDR1 is SEHNR and CDR2 FQNEAQ (reference sequence). The CDR3 DNA sequence: TGTGCCAGCAGCTCGGACTCCTTTGCAACTGAAGCTTTCTTT. It translates to CASSSDSFATEAFF.

The chain uses TRBV7-9 and TRBJ1-2; D perhaps matches TRBD1 (6 bases). Deletions cut 5 bases from V and 6 bases from J, with 10 bases between. CDR3 length equals 12 residues. Per the germline V gene, CDR1 is SEHNR and CDR2 is FQNEAQ (reference sequence). CDR3 bases: TGTGCCAGCAGCCCACAGGGTAATGGCTACACCTTC. Translated, it gives CASSPQGNGYTF.

The genes are TRBV11-2 and TRBJ2-1; 13 positions match TRBD2. After removal of 5 bases from V and 9 bases from J, the junction contained 10 bases not matched to a gene. CDR1 is SGHAT, CDR2 FQNNGV, per germline. This CDR3 has 16 amino acids. This CDR3 reads CASSPLLAGGLVEQFF. The CDR3 nucleotides are TGTGCCAGCAGCCCGCTACTAGCGGGGGGGCTGGTTGAGCAGTTCTTC.

This sequence joins TRBV14 and TRBJ1-2, with D maybe TRBD1 (5 bases). Germline assignment: CDR1 SGHDN and CDR2 FVKESK. CDR3 length: 19 residues. V lost 1 base and J 0 bases, leaving 21 bases between the germline ends. In DNA, the CDR3 is TGTGCCAGCAGCCAAGTAGCTATCCAGGGTGGCGCTTCTAACTATGGCTACACCTTC. It specifies CASSQVAIQGGASNYGYTF.